The rows below give T cell receptor beta chains drawn from one sample of a study of T cell responses to AZD1222 COVID-19 vaccine. Data came from immunoSEQ multiplex PCR; TCRdb stores just in-frame clones and leaves some out. The table includes about 180,000 clones, about 88% detected once. Source: peripheral blood, taken 28 days after the second AZD1222 dose. The receptors originated from an adult who received the AZD1222 COVID-19 vaccine. CDR3s include the opening cysteine and the closing phenylalanine or tryptophan.

16 | TRBJ2-1 | TRBV5-4 | CASSTPGQGPHNEQFF
15 | TRBJ1-6 | TRBV6-5 | CATTSDSSYNSPLHF
18 | TRBJ1-3 | TRBV28 | CASSPSGQGALVGNTIYF
15 | TRBJ1-1 | TRBV3-1/TRBV3-2 | CASSLIGTVATEAFF
15 | TRBJ1-5 | TRBV18 | CASSPPPGSNQPQHF
12 | TRBJ2-1 | TRBV7-2 | CASSLALREQFF
13 | TRBJ2-5 | TRBV14 | CASSQTGEETQYF
14 | TRBJ2-3 | TRBV19 | CAIGSGSRGDTQYF
11 | TRBJ2-2 | TRBV6-1 | CASSELGKLFF
19 | TRBJ1-1 | TRBV21-1 | CASSRTHAGLFGGYTEAFF
15 | TRBJ2-7 | TRBV4-1 | CASSPSGTTTYEQYF
14 | TRBJ2-2 | TRBV28 | CASNQGINTGELFF
15 | TRBJ2-7 | TRBV19 | CASSIPGQGSYEQYF
13 | TRBJ2-3 | TRBV24-1 | CATSDLGEDTQYF
15 | TRBJ2-1 | TRBV19 | CASSWTSGSYNEQFF
16 | TRBJ1-5 | TRBV28 | CASSLRSGLGNQPQHF
12 | TRBJ1-1 | TRBV11-3 | CASSFDGSEAFF
13 | TRBJ2-7 | TRBV7-2 | CASSLVAGVEQYF
13 | TRBJ2-3 | TRBV18 | CASSPGVTDTQYF
14 | TRBJ2-3 | TRBV3-1/TRBV3-2 | CASAASGRTDTQYF
15 | TRBJ2-3 | TRBV2 | CASSDRASGTDTQYF
16 | TRBJ2-1 | TRBV24-1 | CATSDPEGGQYNEQFF